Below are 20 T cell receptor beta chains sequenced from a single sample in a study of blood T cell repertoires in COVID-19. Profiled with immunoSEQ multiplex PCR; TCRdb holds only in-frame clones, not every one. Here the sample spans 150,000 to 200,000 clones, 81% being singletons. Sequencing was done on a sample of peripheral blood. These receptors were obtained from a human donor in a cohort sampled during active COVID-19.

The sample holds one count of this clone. The CDR3 region has the DNA TGTGCGACCCGCGGACAGGGGGCGGGTAATGAGCAGTTCTTC. Residues: CATRGQGAGNEQFF. This chain uses TRBV30 with TRBJ2-1; 11 positions agree with TRBD1. Looked up from germline, CDR1 is GTSNPN and CDR2 is SVGIG (reference sequence). This CDR3 comprises 14 residues.

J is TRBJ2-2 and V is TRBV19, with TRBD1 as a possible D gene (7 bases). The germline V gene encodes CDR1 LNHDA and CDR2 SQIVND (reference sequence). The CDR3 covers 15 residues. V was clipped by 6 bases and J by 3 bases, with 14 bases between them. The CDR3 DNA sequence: TGTGCCAGTAGAGGTATCAGGGGGGACACCGGGGAGCTGTTTTTT. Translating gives CASRGIRGDTGELFF.

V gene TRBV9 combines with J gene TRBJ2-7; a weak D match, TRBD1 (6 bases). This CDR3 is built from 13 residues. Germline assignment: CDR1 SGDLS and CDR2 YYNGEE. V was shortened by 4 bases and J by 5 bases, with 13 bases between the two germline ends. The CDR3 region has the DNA TGTGCCAGCAGCACGGGTACAGGGAACGAGCAGTACTTC. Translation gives CASSTGTGNEQYF.

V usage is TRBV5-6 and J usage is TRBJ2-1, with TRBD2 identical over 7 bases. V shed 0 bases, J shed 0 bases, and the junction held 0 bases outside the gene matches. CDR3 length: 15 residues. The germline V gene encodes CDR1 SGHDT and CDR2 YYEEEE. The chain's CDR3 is CASSLGGSSYNEQFF. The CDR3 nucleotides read TGTGCCAGCAGCTTGGGCGGGAGCTCCTACAATGAGCAGTTCTTC.

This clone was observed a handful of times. This CDR3 is CATSRGQDYGYTF. In DNA, the CDR3 is TGTGCCACCAGCAGAGGTCAGGACTATGGCTACACCTTC. This chain uses TRBV15 with TRBJ1-2; D is unresolved. From germline, CDR1 is LNHNV and CDR2 YYDKDF (reference sequence). Trimming left V 1 base short and J 3 bases short, with 6 bases between. CDR3 length: 13 amino acids.

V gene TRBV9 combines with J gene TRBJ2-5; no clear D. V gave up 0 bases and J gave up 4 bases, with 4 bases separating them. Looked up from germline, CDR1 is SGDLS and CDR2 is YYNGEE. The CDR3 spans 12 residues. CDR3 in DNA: TGTGCCAGCAGCGTAGGCGGAGAGACCCAGTACTTC. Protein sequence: CASSVGGETQYF.

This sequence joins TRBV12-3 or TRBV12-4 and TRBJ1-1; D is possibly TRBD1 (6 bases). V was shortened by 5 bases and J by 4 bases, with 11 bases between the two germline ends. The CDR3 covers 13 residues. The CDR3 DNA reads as TGTGCCAGCAGTCGGACAGTAGGCACTGAAGCTTTCTTT. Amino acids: CASSRTVGTEAFF.

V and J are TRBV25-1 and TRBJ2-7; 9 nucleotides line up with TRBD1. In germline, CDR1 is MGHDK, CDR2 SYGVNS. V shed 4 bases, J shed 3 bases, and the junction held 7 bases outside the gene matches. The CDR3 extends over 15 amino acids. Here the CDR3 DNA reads TGTGCCAGCAGTGGAATTCGGACAGGGGACTACGAGCAGTACTTC. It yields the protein CASSGIRTGDYEQYF.

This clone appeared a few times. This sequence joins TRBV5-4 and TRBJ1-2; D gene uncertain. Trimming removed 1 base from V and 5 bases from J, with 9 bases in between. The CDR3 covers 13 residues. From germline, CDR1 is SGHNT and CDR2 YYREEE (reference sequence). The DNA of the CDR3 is TGTGCCAGCAGCTTGTCACACGAATATGGCTACACCTTC. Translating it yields CASSLSHEYGYTF.

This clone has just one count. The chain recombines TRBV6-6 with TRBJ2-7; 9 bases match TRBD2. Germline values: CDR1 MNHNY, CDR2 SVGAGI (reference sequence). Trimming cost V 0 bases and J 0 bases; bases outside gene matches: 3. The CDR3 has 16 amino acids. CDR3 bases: TGTGCCAGCAGTTACTCGGAGCGGGGGGCCTCCTACGAGCAGTACTTC. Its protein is CASSYSERGASYEQYF.

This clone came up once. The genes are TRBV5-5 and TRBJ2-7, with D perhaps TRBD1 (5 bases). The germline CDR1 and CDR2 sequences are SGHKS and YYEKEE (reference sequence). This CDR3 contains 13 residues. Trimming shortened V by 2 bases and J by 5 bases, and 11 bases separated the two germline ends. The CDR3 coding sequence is TGTGCCAGCAGCTTACAGGTTAGCCACGAGCAGTACTTC. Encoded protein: CASSLQVSHEQYF.

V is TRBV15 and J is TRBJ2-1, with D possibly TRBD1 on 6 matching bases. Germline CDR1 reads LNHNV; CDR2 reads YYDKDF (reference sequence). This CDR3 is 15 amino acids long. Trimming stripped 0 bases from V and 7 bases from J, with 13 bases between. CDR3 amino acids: CATSRDQGFGNEQFF. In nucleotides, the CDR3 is TGTGCCACCAGCAGAGATCAGGGGTTCGGGAATGAGCAGTTCTTC.

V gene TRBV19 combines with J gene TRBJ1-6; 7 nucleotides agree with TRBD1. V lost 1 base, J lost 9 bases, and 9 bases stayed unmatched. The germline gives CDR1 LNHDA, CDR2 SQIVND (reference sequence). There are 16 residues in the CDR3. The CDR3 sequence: CASSIALTGTASPLHF. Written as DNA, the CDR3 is TGTGCCAGTAGTATAGCCCTGACAGGGACGGCTTCACCCCTCCACTTT.

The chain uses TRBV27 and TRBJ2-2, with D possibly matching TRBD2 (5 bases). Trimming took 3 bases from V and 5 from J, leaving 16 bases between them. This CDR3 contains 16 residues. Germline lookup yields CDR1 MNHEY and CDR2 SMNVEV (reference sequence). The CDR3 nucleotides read TGTGCCAGCAGTTTTTCGGCAGGTCGGGGAACCGGGGAGCTGTTTTTT. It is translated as CASSFSAGRGTGELFF.

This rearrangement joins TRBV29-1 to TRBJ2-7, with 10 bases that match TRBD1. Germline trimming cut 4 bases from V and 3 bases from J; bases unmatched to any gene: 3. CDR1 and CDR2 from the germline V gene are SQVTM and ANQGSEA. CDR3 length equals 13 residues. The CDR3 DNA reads TGCAGCGTTGTAGACAGGGGGCACTACGAGCAGTACTTC. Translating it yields CSVVDRGHYEQYF.

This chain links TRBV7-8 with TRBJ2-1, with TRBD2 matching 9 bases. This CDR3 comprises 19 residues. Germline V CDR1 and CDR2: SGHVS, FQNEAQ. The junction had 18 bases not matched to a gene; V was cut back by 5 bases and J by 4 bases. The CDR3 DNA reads TGTGCCAGCAGCACACCCCGGCTTGCGGGAGGGGGGCCTTACAATGAGCAGTTCTTC. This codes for CASSTPRLAGGGPYNEQFF.

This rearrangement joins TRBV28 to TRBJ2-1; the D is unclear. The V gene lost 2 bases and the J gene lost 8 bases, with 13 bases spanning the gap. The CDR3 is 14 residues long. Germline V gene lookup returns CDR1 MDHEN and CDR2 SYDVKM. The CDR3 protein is CASSLQAPSYEQFF. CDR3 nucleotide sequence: TGTGCCAGCAGTTTACAGGCCCCGAGTTATGAGCAGTTCTTC. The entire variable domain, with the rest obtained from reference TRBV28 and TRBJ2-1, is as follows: DVKVTQSSRYLVKRTGEKVFLECVQDMDHENMFWYRQDPGLGLRLIYFSYDVKMKEKGDIPEGYSVSREKKERFSLILESASTNQTSMYLCASSLQAPSYEQFFGPGTRLTVL.

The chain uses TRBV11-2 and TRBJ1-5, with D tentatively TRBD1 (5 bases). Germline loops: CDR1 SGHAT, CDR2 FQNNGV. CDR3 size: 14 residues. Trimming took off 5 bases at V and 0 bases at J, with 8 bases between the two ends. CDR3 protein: CASSTTDSNQPQHF. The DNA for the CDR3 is TGTGCCAGCAGCACGACAGATAGCAATCAGCCCCAGCATTTT.

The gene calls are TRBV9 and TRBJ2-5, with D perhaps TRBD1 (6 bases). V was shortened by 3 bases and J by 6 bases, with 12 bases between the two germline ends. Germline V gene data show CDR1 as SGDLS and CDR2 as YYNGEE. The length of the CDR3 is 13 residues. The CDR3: CASSAATGQTQYF. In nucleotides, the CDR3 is TGTGCCAGCAGCGCCGCGACAGGTCAGACCCAGTACTTC.

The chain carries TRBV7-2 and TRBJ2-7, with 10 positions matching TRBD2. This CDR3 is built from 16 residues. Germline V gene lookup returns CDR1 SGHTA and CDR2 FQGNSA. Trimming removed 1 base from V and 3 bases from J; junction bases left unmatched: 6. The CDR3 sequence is CASSLDETSGLYEQYF. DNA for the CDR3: TGTGCCAGCAGCTTAGATGAGACTAGCGGGCTCTACGAGCAGTACTTC.